This T cell receptor beta chain was found in a study of technical replicates of blood from a few donors. TCRdb's copy holds only in-frame clones and misses some; the assay was immunoSEQ multiplex PCR. The table lists approximately 70,000 clones, around nine tenths of them singletons. Looked up from germline, CDR1 is LNHDA and CDR2 is SQIVND (reference sequence). Trimming took 1 base from V and 6 from J; bases not matched to a gene: 1. The CDR3 sequence is 13 residues long. The sequenced sample consisted of T cells isolated from PBMCs. The V and J genes are TRBV19 and TRBJ1-2; 8 bases are a match to TRBD1. The receptor was isolated from a human donor in good health. Here the CDR3 reads CASSIGRGHGYTF. The CDR3 DNA reads TGTGCCAGTAGTATAGGCAGGGGGCATGGCTACACCTTC.